Given below is one TCR beta chain in context. Those enrolled, adults aged roughly 18 to 89 years, came from about two dozen US areas. Clinical history as reported by participants underpinned cohort assignment. In the original processing: For nucleated cells, counts were estimated from reference gene primer amplification. Measured with immunoSEQ multiplex PCR; TCRdb has only the in-frame clones, and not every one. V, J and clone size are those of that table, while D and trimming were read from the DNA. The table lists around 250,000 clones, approximately 84% of them singletons. The sample comes from a study of blood T cell repertoires in COVID-19. Germline V lookup: CDR1 MDHEN, CDR2 SYDVKM. J gave up 3 bases and V 6 bases, and 10 bases lay outside the gene matches. The CDR3 length is 15 residues.

Specimen: PBMCs or T cells enriched from blood (not recorded which). This chain joins TRBV28 and TRBJ1-1, with TRBD1 matching over 7 bases. The receptor was isolated from a man in his forties who had recovered from COVID-19. The CDR3 sequence is CASRRPQGRDTEAFF. The CDR3 DNA sequence: TGTGCCAGCAGGCGGCCACAGGGGCGGGACACTGAAGCTTTCTTT.